Following are 4 T cell receptor beta chains from one sample sequenced in a study of cytotoxic CD8 clonotypes in ibrutinib-treated CLL. This table comes from immunoSEQ multiplex PCR, and its TCRdb copy is limited to in-frame clones, with some not included. The data contain some 200,000 clones, roughly three quarters of them seen just once; the ten biggest clones take up 5.5% to 7%. Sample: PBMCs, taken after 12 months of ibrutinib treatment. Receptors originate from a human donor with chronic lymphocytic leukemia.

A few counts support this clone. The rearrangement links TRBV28 to TRBJ1-2; D ambiguous. This CDR3 contains 14 residues. Trimming shortened V by 3 bases and J by 7 bases, and 15 bases separated the two germline ends. CDR1 and CDR2 from the germline V gene are MDHEN and SYDVKM. The CDR3 region has the DNA TGTGCCAGCAGTTTTCTCACGCCTGGCGGTGGCTACACCTTC. Protein sequence: CASSFLTPGGGYTF.

This clone was seen a handful of times. This chain connects TRBV6-5 to TRBJ1-6, with 9 bases matching TRBD1. The CDR3 is made up of 14 amino acids. The germline gives CDR1 MNHEY, CDR2 SVGAGI. The junction had 5 bases not matched to a gene; V was cut back by 5 bases and J by 9 bases. The CDR3 nucleotides read TGTGCCAGCAGTCGGACAGGGGTTCGTTCACCCCTCCACTTT. This gives the protein CASSRTGVRSPLHF.

The rearrangement uses TRBV15 and TRBJ2-2, with 8 bases fitting TRBD1. CDR1 is LNHNV, CDR2 YYDKDF, per germline (reference sequence). This CDR3 is built from 13 residues. Trimming cost V 6 bases and J 6 bases; bases outside gene matches: 3. The CDR3 is CATRQGVAGELFF. The DNA of the CDR3 is TGTGCCACCAGACAGGGGGTGGCCGGGGAGCTGTTTTTT.

This clone was observed a single time. The J gene is TRBJ1-2, the V gene TRBV9; the D gene is possibly TRBD1 (5 bases). There are 15 residues in the CDR3. V lost 2 bases and J 5 bases, leaving 16 bases between the germline ends. The germline V gene has CDR1 SGDLS and CDR2 YYNGEE. The CDR3 region is CASSVVDRGVYGYTF. CDR3 nucleotide sequence: TGTGCCAGCAGCGTCGTCGACCGGGGGGTTTATGGCTACACCTTC.